Listed below are T cell receptor beta chains from one sample, sequenced in a study of shared clonotypes between healthy human individuals. TCRdb keeps only in-frame clones here, not all; method: immunoSEQ multiplex PCR. The sample has some 1.5 million clones, approximately 98% seen once. The specimen was naive CD4+ T cells sorted from blood. The receptors shown here come from a man aged 25-40 years in good health. Each CDR3 is given with its conserved first and last residue. The D gene is left open where the match is weak. A row's size may be missing; if present it is once, few, many or a size class.

TRBV9	.	TRBJ2-3	TRBD2	CASSVGLGTSGSFTDTQYF	TGTGCCAGCAGCGTAGGTTTGGGGACTAGCGGGAGTTTCACAGATACGCAGTATTTT
TRBV5-1	.	TRBJ2-2	.	CASSLATGPGELFF	TGCGCCAGCAGCTTAGCTACAGGGCCCGGGGAGCTGTTTTTT
TRBV5-4	.	TRBJ2-3	.	CASSFGSTSTDTQYF	TGTGCCAGCAGCTTTGGGTCAACTAGCACAGATACGCAGTATTTT
TRBV5-5	.	TRBJ2-3	.	CASSLAYTSTDTQYF	TGTGCCAGCAGCTTGGCATACACTAGCACAGATACGCAGTATTTT
TRBV9	once	TRBJ1-1	.	CASSSSHDMNTEAFF	TGTGCCAGCAGCTCTTCACATGATATGAACACTGAAGCTTTCTTT
TRBV7-9	.	TRBJ2-7	TRBD2	CASSTPGLAGIEQYF	TGTGCCAGCAGCACTCCGGGACTAGCGGGAATCGAGCAGTACTTC
TRBV9	.	TRBJ2-3	TRBD2	CASRGGTSGKVDTQYF	TGTGCCAGCAGGGGAGGGACTAGCGGGAAGGTAGATACGCAGTATTTT
TRBV27	.	TRBJ1-2	TRBD1	CASSLSWSLGDRGHGYTF	TGTGCCAGCAGTTTATCATGGTCATTGGGGGACAGGGGTCATGGCTACACCTTC
TRBV5-1	.	TRBJ2-3	.	CASSLNAGRSDTQYF	TGCGCCAGCAGCTTGAACGCAGGGAGATCAGATACGCAGTATTTT
TRBV5-1	once	TRBJ2-1	.	CASSLSSEQFF	TGCGCCAGCAGCTTGTCTTCCGAGCAGTTCTTC
TRBV18	once	TRBJ2-5	.	CASSPVSVGETQYF	TGTGCCAGCTCACCGGTCTCGGTTGGAGAGACCCAGTACTTC
TRBV18	.	TRBJ1-5	TRBD1	CASSVTGNNQPQHF	TGTGCCAGCTCCGTGACAGGGAATAATCAGCCCCAGCATTTT
TRBV10-3	.	TRBJ2-1	.	CAISESPGQYNEQFF	TGTGCCATCAGTGAGTCGCCAGGACAGTACAATGAGCAGTTCTTC
TRBV9	.	TRBJ2-4	TRBD2	CASSVGAGAGNIQYF	TGTGCCAGCAGCGTAGGGGCGGGAGCGGGGAACATTCAGTACTTC
TRBV7-3	.	TRBJ2-3	TRBD2	CASSFSSGYTDTQYF	TGTGCCAGCAGCTTTTCTAGCGGCTACACAGATACGCAGTATTTT
TRBV7-2	.	TRBJ2-2	.	CASSLQRTNTGELFF	TGTGCCAGCAGCTTACAGCGTACGAACACCGGGGAGCTGTTTTTT
TRBV6-5	.	TRBJ2-7	.	CASSPVPGISYEQYF	TGTGCCAGCAGTCCCGTTCCGGGGATTTCCTACGAGCAGTACTTC
TRBV11-2	.	TRBJ2-7	TRBD2	CASSLAPSGSAYEQYF	TGTGCCAGCAGCTTAGCCCCTAGCGGGAGTGCCTACGAGCAGTACTTC
TRBV29-1	.	TRBJ2-4	TRBD2	CSVAAGLDKNIQYF	TGCAGCGTTGCGGCGGGACTAGATAAAAACATTCAGTACTTC
TRBV5-4	.	TRBJ2-1	TRBD2	CASSLPQREHKRNEQFF	TGTGCCAGCAGCTTACCCCAGCGGGAGCATAAGAGAAATGAGCAGTTCTTC
TRBV11-2	.	TRBJ2-1	TRBD2	CASSPAGGVQGEQFF	TGTGCCAGCAGCCCCGCGGGAGGAGTACAGGGTGAGCAGTTCTTC
TRBV10-1	.	TRBJ2-3	TRBD2	CASSLAGGRTQYF	TGCGCCAGCAGCTTAGCGGGAGGGCGGACGCAGTATTTT
TRBV6-6	.	TRBJ2-5	.	CASSLNWEAQYF	TGTGCCAGCAGCTTAAACTGGGAGGCCCAGTACTTC